The source of this TCR beta chain is a study of blood T cell repertoires in COVID-19. Profiled with immunoSEQ multiplex PCR; TCRdb holds only in-frame clones, not every one. Of approximately 200,000 clones listed, 70% to 90% are singletons. Germline V gene data show CDR1 as DFQATT and CDR2 as SNEGSKA (reference sequence). The CDR3 runs 11 residues. V lost 0 bases, J lost 7 bases, and 6 bases lay in between. The V call is TRBV20-1, the J call TRBJ1-1; D is uncertain. Sequenced: PBMCs or T cells enriched from blood (not recorded which). This clonotype originated in a man between 35 and 55 years old who had recovered from COVID-19. The CDR3 spells CSAREQFEAFF. The DNA for the CDR3 is TGCAGTGCTAGAGAACAGTTTGAAGCTTTCTTT.